Below, 13 T cell receptor beta chains from the same sample are listed, as sequenced in a study of regulatory T cells in long-lasting Graves disease. Regarding time point: newly diagnosed GD, antithyroid drugs for less than 3 months. Following extraction of RNA from PBMCs, that RNA was used to make the TCR library. TCR beta libraries were built with iRepertoire HTBI primers and Arm-PCR of CDR3 regions. In TCRdb, the multiplex PCR reads were re-called with MiXCR into one record per CDR3 protein. This table holds about 430,000 distinct CDR3 sequences, about 15% found once. The sample was also linked to a second study, of T cells in Graves' hyperthyroidism and ophthalmopathy.

The input for sequencing was peripheral blood mononuclear cells (PBMCs), taken at new diagnosis, from a patient treated with antithyroid drugs. The receptors derive from a woman between 40 and 50 years old with Graves disease.

The gene calls are TRBV6-2 or TRBV6-3 and TRBJ2-4; tentatively, D is TRBD2 (5 bases). The CDR3 totals 16 residues. Deletions cut 0 bases from V and 0 bases from J, with 9 bases between. The germline gives CDR1 MNHEY, CDR2 SVGEGT. The CDR3 region is CASSYSPGIAKNIQYF. CDR3 DNA sequence: TGTGCCAGCAGTTACTCCCCGGGAATAGCCAAAAACATTCAGTACTTC.

Details on this clonotype: It is likely a read error: a sequence one base away is far more abundant. The CDR3 region is CASTRFLQGAGEQCF. The CDR3 nucleotides read TGTGCCAGCACCCGATTTCTACAGGGGGCCGGCGAGCAGTGCTTC. The chain joins TRBV7-2 to TRBJ2-7; 9 nucleotides agree with TRBD1. This CDR3 has 15 amino acids. Germline CDR1 and CDR2: SGHTA and FQGNSA.

This clonotype showed up many times. This chain uses TRBV18 with TRBJ2-3, with D possibly being TRBD1 (5 bases). Germline-derived CDR1 and CDR2 are KGHSH and LQKENI. The ends were cut back, 3 bases at V and 3 bases at J, with 13 bases in the middle. The length of the CDR3 is 15 residues. In DNA, the CDR3 is TGTGCCAGCTCACCGTCGCAGGGTTTTACAGATACGCAGTATTTT. It specifies CASSPSQGFTDTQYF. Variable domain in full (rest from reference TRBV18 and TRBJ2-3): NAGVMQNPRHLVRRRGQEARLRCSPMKGHSHVYWYRQLPEEGLKFMVYLQKENIIDESGMPKERFSAEFPKEGPSILRIQQVVRGDSAAYFCASSPSQGFTDTQYFGPGTRLTVL.

This rearrangement joins TRBV28 to TRBJ2-3; D ambiguous. Trimming stripped 5 bases from V and 6 bases from J, with 18 bases between. Germline loops: CDR1 MDHEN, CDR2 SYDVKM. This CDR3 comprises 15 residues. CDR3 loop: CASSVFSSSRDTQYF. In nucleotides, the CDR3 is TGTGCCAGCAGTGTATTCTCGTCTAGTAGGGATACGCAGTATTTT.

The CDR3, as DNA: TGTGCCAGCAGCTTTCAGGCTAGCGGGAGTAGGCCGGGCAATGAGCAGTTCTTC. Its translation is CASSFQASGSRPGNEQFF. The chain uses TRBV11-2 and TRBJ2-1; TRBD2 matches 10 bases. Germline CDR1 and CDR2: SGHAT and FQNNGV. J was trimmed by 6 bases and V by 3 bases; bases with no gene match: 14. CDR3 length: 18 residues.

This clonotype was observed many times. In DNA, the CDR3 is TGTGCCAGCAGCCGAACTAGCGGGACCTACTACGAGCAGTACTTC. This gives the protein CASSRTSGTYYEQYF. The chain couples TRBV7-8 to TRBJ2-7; TRBD2 matches at 10 bases. V gave up 5 bases and J gave up 3 bases; unmatched junction bases: 7. Per the germline V gene, CDR1 is SGHVS and CDR2 is FQNEAQ. The CDR3 covers 15 residues.

This clonotype was counted at least ten times. The chain is built from TRBV20-1 and TRBJ2-5; 14 bases line up with TRBD2. V lost 4 bases, J lost 4 bases, and 2 bases stayed unmatched. Germline V gene data show CDR1 as DFQATT and CDR2 as SNEGSKA (reference sequence). The CDR3 totals 14 residues. The CDR3 loop is CSAIGTSGRETQYF. The CDR3 region has the DNA TGCAGTGCTATCGGGACTAGCGGGAGAGAGACCCAGTACTTC.

Comment on this clonotype: A read error may be the cause here, since a much bigger clone is one base away. The conserved phenylalanine or tryptophan is not found at the CDR3 terminus, so this likely reflects a read error. V and J are TRBV6-2 or TRBV6-3 and TRBJ2-1; 7 positions match TRBD2. The J segment lost 4 bases and the V segment lost 8 bases, leaving 8 bases of the junction unmatched. CDR1 and CDR2 (germline): MNHEY, SVGEGT. The CDR3 is 14 amino acids. The CDR3 DNA sequence: TGTGCCAGCCGGTCTAGCGGTCTATACAATGAGCAGTTCCTC. Translating gives CASRSSGLYNEQFL.

In regard to this clonotype: Just one base apart from a much larger clone, this may be a read error. The chain couples TRBV12-3 or TRBV12-4 to TRBJ1-5, with 7 bases aligning to TRBD1. The CDR3 consists of 16 residues. V lost 0 bases and J lost 5; bases outside the gene matches: 7. The CDR3 DNA reads TGTGCCAGCAGTTTAGCGCGGACAGGCCGCGATCAGCCCCAGCATTTT. Residues: CASSLARTGRDQPQHF.

This clonotype was counted many times. The chain combines TRBV20-1 with TRBJ2-5; D is undetermined. Germline V gene lookup returns CDR1 DFQATT and CDR2 SNEGSKA (reference sequence). CDR3 size: 13 residues. The V and J ends lost 6 bases and 4 bases respectively, with 15 bases between them. DNA for the CDR3: TGCAGTGCCGGCGGCAACGTGCGAGAGACCCAGTACTTC. Translated, it gives CSAGGNVRETQYF.

This clonotype was recorded at least ten times. This rearrangement joins TRBV6-9 to TRBJ2-1, with 12 bases lining up with TRBD2. CDR1 and CDR2 from the germline V gene are MNHGY and SVAAGI. The CDR3 loop spans 20 amino acids. J was trimmed by 1 base and V by 3 bases; bases with no gene match: 13. DNA of the CDR3: TGTGCCAGCAGTTACAATCCCCTAGCGGGAGGGCCCAAGTCCTACAATGAGCAGTTCTTC. Translating it yields CASSYNPLAGGPKSYNEQFF.

At least ten counts were recorded for this clonotype. The chain couples TRBV12-5 to TRBJ2-7, with D uncertain. V gave up 4 bases and J gave up 3 bases, with 4 bases separating them. Germline assignment: CDR1 LGHNT and CDR2 FRNRAP. The CDR3 spans 11 residues. The CDR3 protein is CASGSNYEQYF. In DNA form, the CDR3 reads TGTGCTAGTGGTTCCAACTACGAGCAGTACTTC.

The table lists this clonotype with many counts. This chain uses TRBV6-1 with TRBJ2-3, with 11 bases aligning to TRBD2. Germline-derived CDR1 and CDR2 are MNHNS and SASEGT. There are 15 residues in the CDR3. Losses at the gene ends were 6 bases for V and 1 base for J; bases not matched to a gene: 3. The CDR3 is CASRVAGGGTDTQYF. The CDR3 DNA follows: TGTGCCAGCAGGGTAGCGGGGGGGGGCACAGATACGCAGTATTTT.